This is a list of T cell receptor beta chains from one sample in a study of cytomegalovirus exposure and HLA in healthy donors. Using immunoSEQ multiplex PCR, the repertoire was profiled, and TCRdb retains in-frame clones only, with some absent. Among some 100,000 clones listed, around 70% were seen once. Sequences were obtained from PBMCs. The receptors derive from a woman in her 50s in good health and CMV-seropositive. CDR3s include the opening cysteine and the closing phenylalanine or tryptophan. A D gene is named only where the DNA matches it firmly. Part of the rows lack a size; the others show once, few, many or a class for expanded clones.

j_call v_call d_call clone_size cdr3_nt cdr3_aa
TRBJ1-5 TRBV7-9 TRBD1 - TGTTCCAGCAGCTTAGTAGACGGGACAGGGGTCAATCAGCCCCAGCATTTT CSSSLVDGTGVNQPQHF
TRBJ2-2 TRBV10-1 - - TGCGCCAGCAGTGAGTCTCCGGCGGGGAACACCGGGGAGCTGTTTTTT CASSESPAGNTGELFF
TRBJ2-3 TRBV7-8 TRBD2 - TGTGCCAGCAGCTTAGCTGCGGGAGGGTTAGATACGCAGTATTTT CASSLAAGGLDTQYF
TRBJ2-7 TRBV5-5 - - TGTGCCAGCAGCTTGGGTGGACACGAGTTCTACGAGCAGTACTTC CASSLGGHEFYEQYF
TRBJ1-5 TRBV27 - - TGTGCCAGCAGTTTTTGGGGAGCGAGTCAGCCCCAGCATTTT CASSFWGASQPQHF
TRBJ2-7 TRBV28 - - TGTGCCAGCAGTTTCGTCAGGGAATACGAGCAGTACTTC CASSFVREYEQYF
TRBJ2-3 TRBV7-2 TRBD1 - TGTGCCAGCACTAGACAGGGGATAGGGCAGTATTTT CASTRQGIGQYF
TRBJ1-2 TRBV28 - - TGTGCCAGCAGTTTACTGGGCCATGGCTACACCTTC CASSLLGHGYTF
TRBJ2-3 TRBV10-2 TRBD2 few TGCGCCAGCAGTTCGAGCGGGAGGTACCAGTATTTT CASSSSGRYQYF
TRBJ1-2 TRBV7-9 - few TGTGCCAGCAGCGAAACCAGACTTGGCTACACCTTC CASSETRLGYTF
TRBJ2-1 TRBV5-1 TRBD2 - TGCGCCAGCAGCTTGGGGGGACTAGCGGGAGGAGGTGAGCAGTTCTTC CASSLGGLAGGGEQFF
TRBJ2-5 TRBV15 TRBD1 - TGTGCCACCAGCAGCGAACAGGGGGTTATAGGAGAGACCCAGTACTTC CATSSEQGVIGETQYF
TRBJ2-1 TRBV11-2 - - TGTGCCAGCAGCTTATGGCGGGGACGGGTCAATGAGCAGTTCTTC CASSLWRGRVNEQFF
TRBJ1-1 TRBV11-3 - many TGTGCCAGCAGCTTCGGGGGGGACACTGAAGCTTTCTTT CASSFGGDTEAFF
TRBJ2-1 TRBV28 TRBD2 - TGTGCCAGCAGATTTACCTTAGGGACTAGCGGGAGAGGCGGGTACAATGAGCAGTTCTTC CASRFTLGTSGRGGYNEQFF
TRBJ2-2 TRBV7-3 TRBD1 - TGTGCCAGCAGCTCTACAGGGGTGGGCACCGGGGAGCTGTTTTTT CASSSTGVGTGELFF
TRBJ2-2 TRBV18 TRBD2 few TGTGCCAGCTCACCACCCCGCGGGAGGGGAACCGGGGAGCTGTTTTTT CASSPPRGRGTGELFF
TRBJ2-1 TRBV19 TRBD2 few TGTGCCAGTAGTGGTAATAGCGGGAGAGGGAGCAATGAGCAGTTCTTC CASSGNSGRGSNEQFF
TRBJ2-1 TRBV20-1 - - TGCAGTGCTAGAGATGGACAGCAGCAGTTCTTC CSARDGQQQFF
TRBJ2-6 TRBV7-3 - few TGTGCCAGCAGCCCATCACGGGACTCTGGGGCCAACGTCCTGACTTTC CASSPSRDSGANVLTF
TRBJ2-1 TRBV19 TRBD2 - TGTGCCAGTAGTACCGGGACTAACAATGAGCAGTTCTTC CASSTGTNNEQFF
TRBJ2-2 TRBV29-1 - once TGCAGCGTTGTAAGAGGCGTGCGAGGGACCGGGGAGCTGTTTTTT CSVVRGVRGTGELFF
TRBJ1-1 TRBV4-3 TRBD1 - TGCGCCAGCAGCCCGTACAGGGGGCGGACTGAAGCTTTCTTT CASSPYRGRTEAFF
TRBJ1-4 TRBV14 - - TGTGCCAGCAGCACAGTGGGGGGGATCGAAGAAAAACTGTTTTTT CASSTVGGIEEKLFF
TRBJ2-1 TRBV13 TRBD2 - TGTGCCATCGGGACTAGCGGGTACAATGAGCAGTTCTTC CAIGTSGYNEQFF
TRBJ1-4 TRBV9 TRBD1 - TGTGCCAGCAGCCCCCAAACGAGGGGGCGTGAAAAACTGTTTTTT CASSPQTRGREKLFF
TRBJ1-2 TRBV5-1 TRBD1 few TGCGCCAGCAGCCTAGACAGGGGCGCAGAGGGCTACACCTTC CASSLDRGAEGYTF
TRBJ2-7 TRBV5-1 - - TGCGCCAGCAGCCTAAAGACCTCCCAGGAAAGCGAGCAGTACTTC CASSLKTSQESEQYF
TRBJ2-1 TRBV11-2 TRBD2 few TGTGCCAGCAGCTATAGCGGGAGTGTCTACAATGAGCAGTTCTTC CASSYSGSVYNEQFF
TRBJ1-1 TRBV19 - - TGTGCCAGTAAACGGACAATCTCTCAGGATGAAGCTTTCTTT CASKRTISQDEAFF
TRBJ1-1 TRBV29-1 TRBD1 once TGCAGCGTCCCGGGACAGCTAAACACTGAAGCTTTCTTT CSVPGQLNTEAFF
TRBJ2-6 TRBV27 TRBD1 - TGTGCCAGCAGTTTATCCAACACCATCTTTACTTCCGGGACAGGGGAGACTGGGGCCAACGTCCTGACTTTC CASSLSNTIFTSGTGETGANVLTF
TRBJ2-1 TRBV7-8 TRBD2 - TGTGCCAGCAGCTCGTTGGCGATCGGCGGGGGACGGGATGAGCAGTTCTTC CASSSLAIGGGRDEQFF
TRBJ2-2 TRBV4-1 - - TGCGCCAGCAGCCAACCCACAGGGACCGGGGAGCTGTTTTTT CASSQPTGTGELFF
TRBJ1-5 TRBV18 TRBD1 once TGTGCCAGCTCGGACACAGGGGGCAACCCCAATAGTCAGCCCCGGCATTTT CASSDTGGNPNSQPRHF
TRBJ2-7 TRBV5-1 TRBD1 once TGCGCCAGCGCTGGGACAGGGAGCTCCTACGAGCAGTACTTC CASAGTGSSYEQYF
TRBJ1-4 TRBV27 TRBD1 - TGTGCCAGCAGTTCGTGGACAGGGCCGGAAAAACTGTTTTTT CASSSWTGPEKLFF
TRBJ2-7 TRBV18 TRBD2 - TGTGCCAGCTCACCAATGCGTGGACTAGCGGGACCGCGACCCTCCTACGAGCAGTACTTC CASSPMRGLAGPRPSYEQYF
TRBJ2-5 TRBV11-2 TRBD2 - TGTGCCAGCAGCTCCCTAGGGAGGGTCCAAGAGACCCAGTACTTC CASSSLGRVQETQYF
TRBJ2-7 TRBV7-6 - - TGTGCCAGCAGCTTAGGGTTTGCGGGATCCCAGCCCAGCTCCTACGAGCAGTACTTC CASSLGFAGSQPSSYEQYF
TRBJ2-2 TRBV4-1 - - TGCGCCAGCAGCCCCATCGGACGGACAAACACCGGGGAGCTGTTTTTT CASSPIGRTNTGELFF
TRBJ2-2 TRBV6-4 TRBD2 few TGTGCCAGCAGCTCTAGCGGGGGAAGCACCGGGGAGCTGTTTTTT CASSSSGGSTGELFF
TRBJ2-7 TRBV5-1 TRBD1 - TGCGCCAGCAACCCCGGACAGGGGGCTTCTCGATTCCCCTACGAGCAGTACTTC CASNPGQGASRFPYEQYF
TRBJ2-7 TRBV6-1 - - TGTGCCAGCAGTGAAGTTTGGGGACACATCTCCTACGAGCAGTACTTC CASSEVWGHISYEQYF
TRBJ1-1 TRBV5-4 TRBD1 - TGTGCCAGCAGCTTGGGACAGGGGCTGAACACTGAAGCTTTCTTT CASSLGQGLNTEAFF
TRBJ1-1 TRBV19 - - TGTGCCAGTATTACCAGGGTGGGTGAAGCTTTCTTT CASITRVGEAFF
TRBJ1-1 TRBV2 TRBD1 few TGTGCCAGCAGTGAAGTAGACAGGGGGAACACTGAAGCTTTCTTT CASSEVDRGNTEAFF
TRBJ1-4 TRBV12-5 - once TGTGCTAGTGTACCCCACGAAAATTTCCGGGGTAATGAAAAACTGTTTTTT CASVPHENFRGNEKLFF
TRBJ2-3 TRBV7-8 - - TGTGCCAGCAGCTTGGCCGGGACTGGGGTAGGAGAGCAGTATTTT CASSLAGTGVGEQYF
TRBJ2-5 TRBV27 TRBD2 - TGTGCCAGCGGGAGGGGCTCTTACGAGACCCAGTACTTC CASGRGSYETQYF
TRBJ1-2 TRBV19 TRBD1 - TGTGCCAGTAGTAAGGGACAGGGGATCTATGGCTACACCTTC CASSKGQGIYGYTF
TRBJ1-1 TRBV19 - - TGTGCCAGTAGAGGACAACTGAACACTGAAGCTTTCTTT CASRGQLNTEAFF
TRBJ2-7 TRBV28 - - TGTGCCAGCAGCCCATATGAAGCGCAGTACTTC CASSPYEAQYF
TRBJ2-1 TRBV30 TRBD2 - TGTGCCTGGAGTCCGAGGACTAGCGGATATAAGCAGTTCTTC CAWSPRTSGYKQFF